This TCR beta chain was captured in a study of cytomegalovirus exposure and HLA in healthy donors. General study findings and limits: Follow-up analysis seemed to connect common viral pathogens with several of the most significant clusters identified. Overall, about 160 TCR beta chains were annotated as cytomegalovirus-associated.

A remark on this clone: Its antigen is not known.

These donors, healthy bone marrow donors, were studied. A multiplex PCR was run with 60 Vbeta primers and 13 Jbeta primers. Here immunoSEQ multiplex PCR was the method, and the copy in TCRdb shows in-frame clones only, minus some. Of 120,000 or so clones listed, 60% to 85% are singletons. Sequenced: PBMCs. This receptor was taken from a woman in her thirties or forties in good health and CMV-seronegative.

This chain's CDR3 is CASGFAGEDTQYF. The CDR3 DNA sequence: TGTGCCAGCGGATTTGCGGGAGAAGATACGCAGTATTTT. The chain employs TRBV7-3 and TRBJ2-3, with 7 nucleotides matching TRBD2. Trimming cost V 8 bases and J 5 bases; bases outside gene matches: 7. This CDR3 contains 13 residues. Germline CDR1 reads SGHTA; CDR2 reads FQGTGA.